This T cell receptor beta chain was recorded in a study of cytomegalovirus exposure and HLA in healthy donors. PCR used 60 Vbeta primers and 13 Jbeta primers. Assay used: immunoSEQ multiplex PCR; TCRdb lists only in-frame clones, some missing. The repertoire holds around 150,000 clones, with 82% as singletons. Study-wide points: Prior analysis indicated that the majority of TCR beta V segments exhibited productivity approximately 87% or approximately 30% of the time.

In germline, CDR1 is LNHDA, CDR2 SQIVND (reference sequence). The CDR3 runs 17 residues. V was clipped by 5 bases and J by 0 bases; unmatched bases: 8. As regards this clone: The antigen is unknown.

Sequenced input: PBMCs. The chain has TRBV19 and TRBJ2-1; 9 bases align to TRBD2. The sequence was obtained from a man younger than 45 in good health and CMV-seropositive. The CDR3 region has the DNA TGTGCCAGTAGTGCTAGCGGGATTTCCAGCTCCTACAATGAGCAGTTCTTC. Amino acid sequence: CASSASGISSSYNEQFF. The whole variable domain, remainder taken from reference TRBV19 and TRBJ2-1, is DGGITQSPKYLFRKEGQNVTLSCEQNLNHDAMYWYRQDPGQGLRLIYYSQIVNDFQKGDIAEGYSVSREKKESFPLTVTSAQKNPTAFYLCASSASGISSSYNEQFFGPGTRLTVL.